This T cell receptor beta chain is from a study of regulatory T cells in long-lasting Graves disease. Whole-study findings and limits: Among samples with persistent disease, TRBV28, TRBJ1-2 and TRBJ2-5 were favored.

Libraries of TCR beta came from iRepertoire HTBI primers plus Arm-PCR of CDR3 regions. TCRdb itself ran the multiplex PCR reads through MiXCR, one entry per CDR3 protein. The data hold 300,000 to 500,000 distinct CDR3 sequences, with roughly 20% observed a single time. Time point described: persistent/refractory GD, antithyroid drugs over 5 years with positive TRAb. Extracted RNA from PBMCs served as the source of the TCR library. Points on this clonotype: Antigen specificity is unknown.

The CDR3 runs to 15 residues. V was cut by 0 bases and J by 3 bases, with 12 bases left in between. Germline V gives CDR1 MNHEY, CDR2 SVGEGT. This clonotype was sampled from a female donor with Graves disease. The gene calls are TRBV6-2 or TRBV6-3 and TRBJ2-7; TRBD1 or TRBD2 may be the D gene (6 bases each). The sample in question was peripheral blood mononuclear cells (PBMCs), obtained when the disease was refractory, from a patient treated with antithyroid drugs. The CDR3 region has the DNA TGTGCCAGCAGTTACTCTGCGGGACAAGACTACGAGCAGTACTTC. Encoded protein: CASSYSAGQDYEQYF.